This T cell receptor beta chain is drawn from a study of blood T cell repertoires in COVID-19. Original data processing: Quantification of nucleated cells was approximated via reference gene primer amplification. Using immunoSEQ multiplex PCR, the repertoire was profiled, and TCRdb retains in-frame clones only, with some absent. The DNA gave D and trimming, while V, J and clone size come from that table. Of about 220,000 clones in the sample, 82% were seen once. Enrollees, roughly 18 to 89 years old, lived in roughly 24 US areas. Allocation to cohorts depended on clinical history reported by the participants. Germline CDR1 reads SNHLY; CDR2 reads FYNNEI. V gave up 6 bases and J gave up 1 base, with 10 bases separating them. This CDR3 has 14 amino acids.

This clonotype was obtained from a woman aged 55-75 years who had recovered from COVID-19. The specimen sequenced was PBMCs or T cells enriched from blood (not recorded which). The chain couples TRBV2 to TRBJ2-1; possibly TRBD1 for D (5 bases). The CDR3 sequence: CASSVQGSYNEQFF. The CDR3 DNA reads TGTGCCAGCAGCGTTCAGGGTTCCTACAATGAGCAGTTCTTC.